This T cell receptor beta chain was identified during a study of blood T cell repertoires in COVID-19. The overall study: Sites in the United States, Italy and Spain provided acute and convalescent COVID-19 samples. T cells, B-cell-depleted T cells, or PBMCs provided the cDNA or gDNA that served as material.

This CDR3 spans 13 amino acids. V shed 7 bases, J shed 1 base, and the junction held 4 bases outside the gene matches. The germline V gene encodes CDR1 SQVTM and CDR2 ANQGSEA. This clone occurred once. Original processing methods: Amplification with reference gene primers provided the estimates of nucleated cell counts. Measured with immunoSEQ multiplex PCR; TCRdb has only the in-frame clones, and not every one. That table is the source of V, J and clone size, and D and trimming were worked out from the DNA. The table has over 200,000 clones, around nine tenths seen once. The sequenced sample consisted of peripheral blood. The TCR was taken from a woman in her fifties or sixties with acute or convalescent COVID-19. The chain employs TRBV29-1 and TRBJ1-1; 9 bases line up with TRBD1. DNA for the CDR3: TGCAGCGGGGGGGGACAGGGGAACACTGAAGCTTTCTTT. Amino acid sequence: CSGGGQGNTEAFF.